These T cell receptor beta chains were read from a single sample in a study of T cell responses to AZD1222 COVID-19 vaccine. Assay: immunoSEQ multiplex PCR; the TCRdb copy retains only in-frame clones and omits some. Of about 270,000 clones listed, 94% are singletons. Sequenced material: peripheral blood, taken 28 days after the second AZD1222 dose. Every receptor here comes from an adult who received the AZD1222 COVID-19 vaccine. The CDR3 runs from the conserved cysteine through the conserved F or W. D genes are given only for firm matches. The size field is filled for only some rows; it gives once, few, many or a size class.

TRBV3-1/TRBV3-2	few	TRBD1	TRBJ1-2	TGTGCCAGCAGCCACCCACCAGGGACAGGGGATGGCTACACCTTC	CASSHPPGTGDGYTF
TRBV3-1/TRBV3-2	-	-	TRBJ2-7	TGTGCCAGCAGCCAAGAATCGGGGTTCAAGTCCTACGAGCAGTACTTC	CASSQESGFKSYEQYF
TRBV28	-	-	TRBJ2-1	TGTGCCAGCAGTCCTTTGGTCTGGGACAATGAGCAGTTCTTC	CASSPLVWDNEQFF
TRBV5-1	once	-	TRBJ2-5	TGCGCCAGCAGCTTGGAACCCGCCGTTGGGGGGGAGACCCAGTACTTC	CASSLEPAVGGETQYF
TRBV27	-	TRBD2	TRBJ2-1	TGTGCCAGCAGTTTGGACCCCGGGGGAGGGGAGCAGTTCTTC	CASSLDPGGGEQFF
TRBV7-2	-	TRBD2	TRBJ2-1	TGTGCCAGCAGTCCGACTAGCGCTAACTACAATGAGCAGTTCTTC	CASSPTSANYNEQFF
TRBV3-1/TRBV3-2	-	-	TRBJ2-7	TGTGCCAGCAGCCCCCGACAGGTTTCCGAGCAGTACTTC	CASSPRQVSEQYF
TRBV19	-	TRBD1	TRBJ2-7	TGTGCCAGTGCCCCGGACAGGGGTTTCTCCTACGAGCAGTACTTC	CASAPDRGFSYEQYF
TRBV5-1	-	-	TRBJ1-3	TGCGCCAGCAGCGGAGGCCGGACAGAGACATTTGGAAACACCATATATTTT	CASSGGRTETFGNTIYF
TRBV7-8	-	-	TRBJ1-5	TGTGCCAGCAGCCAAAGGACAGAAAATCAGCCCCAGCATTTT	CASSQRTENQPQHF
TRBV19	-	-	TRBJ1-6	TGTGCCAGTAGTGAGACGGGGGGCGTTAATTCACCCCTCCACTTT	CASSETGGVNSPLHF
TRBV2	once	-	TRBJ1-1	TGTGCCAGCAGCGGGCTCCTAGAGGCTTTCTTT	CASSGLLEAFF
TRBV5-1	-	TRBD1	TRBJ1-4	TGCGCCAGCAGCCGGACAGGGCCCGAAAAACTGTTTTTT	CASSRTGPEKLFF
TRBV6-1	-	-	TRBJ1-5	TGTGCCAGCAGTGAAGGGCTAGCACAGCCCCAGCATTTT	CASSEGLAQPQHF
TRBV7-2	once	-	TRBJ2-1	TGTGCCAGCAGCCCACAGGGTTTTGAGCAGTTCTTC	CASSPQGFEQFF
TRBV24-1	-	TRBD1	TRBJ2-2	TGTGCCACCAGTGATTTTGGGACAGAGGCGGCCGGGGAGCTGTTTTTT	CATSDFGTEAAGELFF
TRBV7-9	-	-	TRBJ1-1	TGTGCCAGCAGCCGAGCGGGGTGGACTGAAGCTTTCTTT	CASSRAGWTEAFF
TRBV7-6	once	-	TRBJ2-1	TGTGCCAGCAGCTTACAGAATGAGCAGTTCTTC	CASSLQNEQFF
TRBV6-2/TRBV6-3	-	-	TRBJ2-7	TGTGCCAGCAGTACGGTAGCCCCCCACGAGCAGTACTTC	CASSTVAPHEQYF
TRBV2	-	-	TRBJ1-5	TGTGCCAGCAGTGGATCGAATCAGCCCCAGCATTTT	CASSGSNQPQHF
TRBV7-7	-	-	TRBJ2-2	TGTGCTAGCAGCTTAGCACAGAACACCGGGGAGCTGTTTTTT	CASSLAQNTGELFF
TRBV9	-	TRBD1	TRBJ1-3	TGTGCCAGCCGGCGGGGACAGGACTCTGGAAACACCATATATTTT	CASRRGQDSGNTIYF
TRBV11-2	once	-	TRBJ2-3	TGTGCCAGCAGCTTTGGGGGAGGCGGCACAGATACGCAGTATTTT	CASSFGGGGTDTQYF
TRBV12-3/TRBV12-4	-	-	TRBJ1-2	TGTGCCAGCGGATCCTCGGAACTTGTTGGCTACACCTTC	CASGSSELVGYTF
TRBV5-1	once	-	TRBJ1-5	TGCGCCAGCAGCGCGGACCCGAATCAGCCCCAGCATTTT	CASSADPNQPQHF
TRBV14	-	TRBD1	TRBJ2-7	TGTGCCAGCAGCCATGGACAGGGTGCCTACGAGCAGTACTTC	CASSHGQGAYEQYF
TRBV5-1	-	-	TRBJ1-1	TGCGCCAGCAGAGACCCACCGAACACTGAAGCTTTCTTT	CASRDPPNTEAFF
TRBV28	-	-	TRBJ1-1	TGTGCCAGCAGTCAATACGGTGAAGCTTTCTTT	CASSQYGEAFF
TRBV11-3	once	-	TRBJ2-2	TGTGCCAGCAGCCCTGGGACATTCGGGGAGCTGTTTTTT	CASSPGTFGELFF
TRBV5-1	-	TRBD1	TRBJ2-5	TGCGCCAGCAGCTTGGGCCCTCAGGGGGCCTCTCGGGAGACCCAGTACTTC	CASSLGPQGASRETQYF
TRBV27	-	-	TRBJ1-6	TGTGCCAGCAGTTGGTCAGGGAAGTATTCACCCCTCCACTTT	CASSWSGKYSPLHF
TRBV15	-	-	TRBJ1-6	TGTGCCACCAGCGCCACGCGACAGGTGAACTATAATTCACCCCTCCACTTT	CATSATRQVNYNSPLHF
TRBV5-1	-	-	TRBJ2-3	TGCGCCAGCAGCAAATCCCCGCAGACCGATACGCAGTATTTT	CASSKSPQTDTQYF
TRBV7-9	-	-	TRBJ2-1	TGTGCCAGTGGCCCCGGGACGATTAATGAGCAGTTCTTC	CASGPGTINEQFF
TRBV7-3	-	-	TRBJ1-1	TGTGCCAGCAGCTTACAGGGGATGAACACTGAAGCTTTCTTT	CASSLQGMNTEAFF
TRBV6-5	-	TRBD2	TRBJ2-1	TGTGCCAGCAGCACACGGGACTATGGTTATGAGCAGTTCTTC	CASSTRDYGYEQFF
TRBV29-1	-	-	TRBJ1-2	TGCAGCGTTGAAGGCACCTATGGCTACACCTTC	CSVEGTYGYTF
TRBV28	-	-	TRBJ1-6	TGTGCCAGCAGTGGGGAGTTCACCCTCCACTTT	CASSGEFTLHF
TRBV20-1	-	-	TRBJ2-7	TGCAGTGCTAGTAGCCCAGGGAGTCCCGAGCAGTACTTC	CSASSPGSPEQYF
TRBV3-1/TRBV3-2	-	-	TRBJ1-6	TGTGCCAGCAGCCCCGCCTGGGCCGATTCACCCCTCCACTTT	CASSPAWADSPLHF
TRBV5-1	-	TRBD2	TRBJ2-3	TGCGCCAGCACCTACCTAGCGGGAACAGATACGCAGTATTTT	CASTYLAGTDTQYF
TRBV11-2	-	-	TRBJ1-5	TGTGCCAGCAGCTTAGACAGAGATCAGCCCCAGCATTTT	CASSLDRDQPQHF
TRBV2	-	-	TRBJ2-2	TGTGCCAGCAGTGAAGCGCTTCGCTTAACCGGTCTGGAGCTGTTTTTT	CASSEALRLTGLELFF
TRBV9	once	-	TRBJ2-7	TGTGCCAGCAGCGATAACAGATACCCCTACGAGCAGTACTTC	CASSDNRYPYEQYF
TRBV5-1	-	-	TRBJ2-7	TGCGCCAGCAGCCTCGACAGTCACTCCTACGAGCAGTACTTC	CASSLDSHSYEQYF
TRBV11-2	once	-	TRBJ1-2	TGTGCCAGCAGCTTAGAGGCCGCCTATGGCTACACCTTC	CASSLEAAYGYTF
TRBV24-1	-	TRBD1	TRBJ2-7	TGTGCCACCAGTGAACCCCCAGGGGGCGAAGCCTACGAGCAGTACTTC	CATSEPPGGEAYEQYF
TRBV4-3	-	-	TRBJ1-1	TGCGCCAGCAGCCAAGATTGGGTCGGAGGGCGATCTTTCTTT	CASSQDWVGGRSFF
TRBV4-2	-	TRBD1	TRBJ1-2	TGTGCCAGCAGCCTCGGGACAGTCGTTAACTATGGCTACACCTTC	CASSLGTVVNYGYTF
TRBV4-3	once	-	TRBJ1-2	TGCGCCAGCAGCCAAGATAACGCCGTGGGAAACTATGGCTACACCTTC	CASSQDNAVGNYGYTF
TRBV28	-	-	TRBJ2-1	TGTGCCAGCACCCCACCGGGGGTGAATGAGCAGTTCTTC	CASTPPGVNEQFF
TRBV5-1	-	-	TRBJ2-1	TGCGCCAGCAGACCAAACAGGGACTCCTACAATGAGCAGTTCTTC	CASRPNRDSYNEQFF
TRBV21-1	few	-	TRBJ1-2	TGTGCCAGCCTCCCTTGCGGCGGATCAGGTAGGATTGGTGGCTACACCTTC	CASLPCGGSGRIGGYTF